What follows are 31 T cell receptor beta chains derived from one specimen sequenced in a study of CD4 T cells in relation to SARS-CoV-2 and coronaviruses. The protocol was immunoSEQ multiplex PCR, while the TCRdb copy is restricted to in-frame clones and leaves out a portion. Here the sample spans fewer than 14,000 clones, about nine tenths being singletons. Sequencing was performed on naive CD4+ T cells from PBMCs. Subset given: naive CD4+ T cells isolated by negative enrichment. All receptors derive from an adult with COVID-19.

J is TRBJ1-5 and V is TRBV5-6; D remains ambiguous. Germline-derived CDR1 and CDR2 are SGHDT and YYEEEE. The CDR3 extends over 15 amino acids. Trimming pared 1 base from V and 5 bases from J, leaving 13 bases between. CDR3 sequence (DNA): TGTGCCAGCAGCTTGTCCGGGTATGTTGATCAGCCCCAGCATTTT. Its protein is CASSLSGYVDQPQHF.

This clone appeared once. This chain connects TRBV7-2 to TRBJ2-1, with 13 bases identical to TRBD2. Trimming took 2 bases from V and 0 from J; bases not matched to a gene: 7. Germline V lookup: CDR1 SGHTA, CDR2 FQGNSA. There are 19 residues in the CDR3. The CDR3 reads CASSLTSGGGYGSYNEQFF. Here the CDR3 DNA reads TGTGCCAGCAGCTTAACTAGCGGGGGGGGTTATGGCTCCTACAATGAGCAGTTCTTC.

The chain employs TRBV10-3 and TRBJ2-1; 14 nucleotides align to TRBD2. Germline V lookup: CDR1 ENHRY, CDR2 SYGVKD. V lost 3 bases, J lost 4 bases, and 8 bases stayed unmatched. The CDR3 extends over 18 amino acids. The CDR3 nucleotides read TGTGCCATCAGTGAAGGACTAGCGGGGGGAAGCCTTTACAATGAGCAGTTCTTC. Translating gives CAISEGLAGGSLYNEQFF.

The chain links TRBV9 to TRBJ2-5; D call uncertain. This CDR3 comprises 14 residues. V lost 0 bases to trimming and J lost 1 base, with 7 bases between them. CDR1 and CDR2 (germline): SGDLS, YYNGEE. CDR3 loop: CASSVAVGQETQYF. CDR3 nucleotides: TGTGCCAGCAGCGTAGCGGTAGGCCAAGAGACCCAGTACTTC.

V and J are TRBV5-1 and TRBJ2-5; no definite D call. V lost 0 bases, J lost 3 bases, and 0 bases lay in between. Germline V CDR1 and CDR2: SGHRS, YFSETQ. This CDR3 is built from 11 residues. The chain's CDR3 is CASSLEETQYF. As DNA, the CDR3 is TGCGCCAGCAGCTTGGAAGAGACCCAGTACTTC.

The chain recombines TRBV3-1 (or the pseudogene TRBV3-2) with TRBJ1-1; 11 bases map to TRBD1. CDR1 is LGHDT, CDR2 YNNKEL, per germline (reference sequence). The CDR3 has 16 residues. The junction had 9 bases not matched to a gene; V was cut back by 4 bases and J by 5 bases. The CDR3 coding sequence is TGTGCCAGCAGCCGAACCCCCGGGACAGGGGGGACTGAAGCTTTCTTT. This translates into CASSRTPGTGGTEAFF.

This chain uses TRBV14 with TRBJ2-3; 7 bases match TRBD2. The ends lost 3 bases at V and 7 bases at J; junction bases unmatched: 7. The germline V gene has CDR1 SGHDN and CDR2 FVKESK. This CDR3 has 14 amino acids. CDR3 in amino acids: CASSQVGGRHTQYF. Written as DNA, the CDR3 is TGTGCCAGCAGCCAGGTCGGGGGGAGGCATACGCAGTATTTT.

Notes on this clone: The junction departs from germline at one end; a sequencing error may be responsible. The rearrangement uses TRBV7-7 and TRBJ2-1, with TRBD2 identical over 16 bases. CDR3 length: 17 residues. Germline V CDR1 and CDR2: SSHAT, FNYEAQ (reference sequence). The CDR3 DNA sequence: TGTGCTAGCAGCTTAGGGACTAGCGGGGGGGCTGTCAATGAGCAGTTCTTC. Amino acids: CASSLGTSGGAVNEQFF.

The genes are TRBV6-2 or TRBV6-3 and TRBJ2-7; 7 bases are shared with TRBD1. The CDR3 length is 15 residues. The ends lost 0 bases at V and 1 base at J; junction bases unmatched: 3. The germline V gene encodes CDR1 MNHEY and CDR2 SVGEGT. The CDR3 DNA reads TGTGCCAGCAGTTACTCGACAGGGCTTTCCTACGAGCAGTACTTC. It codes for CASSYSTGLSYEQYF.

The chain is built from TRBV5-6 and TRBJ2-7, with 10 bases identical to TRBD1. V dropped 5 bases and J dropped 7; count of bases not matched to a gene: 18. This CDR3 has 17 residues. Germline V gene data show CDR1 as SGHDT and CDR2 as YYEEEE. The CDR3 DNA sequence: TGTGCCAGCAGTCTAGGGACAGGGGTTAGCTGGCCTCGGGAGCAGTACTTC. This translates into CASSLGTGVSWPREQYF. The full variable domain, in which reference TRBV5-6 and TRBJ2-7 provide the parts outside the CDR3, is DAGVTQSPTHLIKTRGQQVTLRCSPKSGHDTVSWYQQALGQGPQFIFQYYEEEERQRGNFPDRFSGHQFPNYSSELNVNALLLGDSALYLCASSLGTGVSWPREQYFGPGTRLTVT.

The rearrangement joins TRBV19 to TRBJ1-6; TRBD1 aligns across 8 bases. V was clipped by 4 bases and J by 0 bases; unmatched bases: 8. CDR3 length equals 18 residues. CDR1 and CDR2 from the germline V gene are LNHDA and SQIVND (reference sequence). CDR3 nucleotide sequence: TGTGCCAGTAGTACCCTCTGGACAGGGAGCTCCTATAATTCACCCCTCCACTTT. Residues: CASSTLWTGSSYNSPLHF.

The J gene is TRBJ1-1, the V gene TRBV19; D is undetermined. Germline CDR1 reads LNHDA; CDR2 reads SQIVND (reference sequence). The CDR3 consists of 14 residues. V shed 1 base and J shed 8 bases, with 14 bases lying between them. CDR3 protein: CASSIGARSLEAFF. CDR3 DNA sequence: TGTGCCAGTAGTATAGGCGCTAGGTCCCTGGAAGCTTTCTTT.

The V gene is TRBV18, the J gene TRBJ2-2, with 9 bases aligning to TRBD1. The CDR3 has 15 amino acids. Per the germline V gene, CDR1 is KGHSH and CDR2 is LQKENI. Losses at the gene ends were 3 bases for V and 5 bases for J; bases not matched to a gene: 4. The CDR3 DNA follows: TGTGCCAGCTCACCCCGACAGGGGGAAACCGGGGAGCTGTTTTTT. Its translation is CASSPRQGETGELFF.

The chain links TRBV9 to TRBJ2-1, with D possibly being TRBD2 (6 bases). The V gene's germline CDR1 is SGDLS and CDR2 YYNGEE. V lost 0 bases and J lost 10, with 11 bases in between. CDR3 length equals 13 residues. CDR3: CASSVVGGIEQFF. CDR3 nucleotides: TGTGCCAGCAGCGTAGTGGGGGGAATCGAGCAGTTCTTC.

The sample holds a few counts of this clone. This chain connects TRBV2 to TRBJ1-2; D might be TRBD1 (5 bases). Germline assignment: CDR1 SNHLY and CDR2 FYNNEI. CDR3 length equals 15 residues. Trimming removed 5 bases from V and 2 bases from J, with 15 bases in between. The CDR3 nucleotides are TGTGCCAGCAGTCCTGAGATGGCAGGGAACTATGGCTACACCTTC. Protein sequence: CASSPEMAGNYGYTF.

This chain uses TRBV4-2 with TRBJ1-5; 7 bases are shared with TRBD1. From germline, CDR1 is LGHNA and CDR2 YNFKEQ. The CDR3 is 18 amino acids. J lost 1 base, V lost 3 bases, and 12 bases had no gene match. Here the CDR3 DNA reads TGTGCCAGCAGCCAGGAACCGGGACAGCCAACCAGCAATCAGCCCCAGCATTTT. This encodes CASSQEPGQPTSNQPQHF.

The chain combines TRBV6-5 with TRBJ1-5, with D uncertain. Germline V lookup: CDR1 MNHEY, CDR2 SVGAGI. V lost 6 bases to trimming and J lost 3 bases, with 12 bases between them. The CDR3 contains 14 residues. The CDR3: CASSRTGPNQPQHF. CDR3 DNA: TGTGCCAGCAGCCGAACCGGTCCCAATCAGCCCCAGCATTTT.

This clone came up once. The chain recombines TRBV7-9 with TRBJ1-2; 7 bases match TRBD1. CDR3 size: 16 residues. J lost 1 base, V lost 1 base, and 6 bases had no gene match. Germline lookup yields CDR1 SEHNR and CDR2 FQNEAQ (reference sequence). The CDR3 bases are TGTGCCAGCAGCTTAGGAGCAGGGGGTCGTAACTATGGCTACACCTTC. Residues: CASSLGAGGRNYGYTF. Variable domain in full (rest from reference TRBV7-9 and TRBJ1-2): DTGVSQNPRHKITKRGQNVTFRCDPISEHNRLYWYRQTLGQGPEFLTYFQNEAQLEKSRLLSDRFSAERPKGSFSTLEIQRTEQGDSAMYLCASSLGAGGRNYGYTFGSGTRLTVV.

The chain is built from TRBV11-1 and TRBJ1-6; 8 bases are a match to TRBD1. Trimming removed 5 bases from V and 7 bases from J; junction bases left unmatched: 10. The CDR3 has 16 residues. The germline CDR1 and CDR2 sequences are SGHAT and FQDESV (reference sequence). In DNA, the CDR3 is TGTGCCAGCAGCCCCCGGGACAGGTCCCTGAATTCACCCCTCCACTTT. Its translation: CASSPRDRSLNSPLHF.

This clone is a singleton in its sample. The chain recombines TRBV7-2 with TRBJ2-5; tentatively, D is TRBD1 (6 bases). Germline V lookup: CDR1 SGHTA, CDR2 FQGNSA. The CDR3 is made up of 15 amino acids. V was pared by 1 base and J by 5 bases, with 14 bases between. The CDR3 DNA sequence: TGTGCCAGCAGCTTAGTAGGTGTTAGGGGGGAGACCCAGTACTTC. It codes for CASSLVGVRGETQYF.

The chain combines TRBV7-3 with TRBJ2-5; perhaps D is TRBD1 or TRBD2 (6 bases each). The germline V gene encodes CDR1 SGHTA and CDR2 FQGTGA. The CDR3 extends over 15 amino acids. V shed 0 bases and J shed 4 bases, with 12 bases lying between them. The CDR3 DNA is TGTGCCAGCAGCTTAACGTTGGGGGGCCCAGAGACCCAGTACTTC. It yields the protein CASSLTLGGPETQYF.

The V and J genes are TRBV18 and TRBJ2-3; possible D gene TRBD1, 5 bases. This CDR3 has 18 amino acids. Germline-derived CDR1 and CDR2 are KGHSH and LQKENI. V lost 3 bases and J lost 0, with 19 bases in between. CDR3 in DNA: TGTGCCAGCTCACCTACTCAGGGTGGCATTACTAGCACAGATACGCAGTATTTT. Protein sequence: CASSPTQGGITSTDTQYF.

This chain joins TRBV27 and TRBJ2-2, with 8 bases aligning to TRBD1. V lost 5 bases, J lost 7 bases, and 3 bases stayed unmatched. CDR3 length equals 13 residues. The germline V gene has CDR1 MNHEY and CDR2 SMNVEV (reference sequence). CDR3 amino acids: CASSLQGVGELFF. The DNA of the CDR3 is TGTGCCAGCAGTCTACAGGGGGTCGGGGAGCTGTTTTTT.

The gene calls are TRBV6-5 and TRBJ2-1, with D hard to call. The V end lost 7 bases, the J end lost 9 bases, and 19 bases lay between the germline ends. CDR1 MNHEY and CDR2 SVGAGI come from the germline V gene. The CDR3 covers 14 residues. DNA of the CDR3: TGTGCCAGCAATCCAGGAGACGTCAGTATTGAGCAGTTCTTC. Translated: CASNPGDVSIEQFF.

The chain combines TRBV28 with TRBJ2-2; D not resolved. The CDR3 is 16 residues long. The ends were cut back, 6 bases at V and 0 bases at J, with 14 bases in the middle. Germline V lookup: CDR1 MDHEN, CDR2 SYDVKM. For the CDR3, the DNA is TGTGCCAGCAGCATTATAGCCCGGACGAACACCGGGGAGCTGTTTTTT. It codes for CASSIIARTNTGELFF.

The V gene is TRBV5-4, the J gene TRBJ1-2, with 10 bases matching TRBD1. With V trimmed by 2 bases and J by 4 bases, 5 bases remained unmatched. The germline gives CDR1 SGHNT, CDR2 YYREEE (reference sequence). The CDR3 contains 15 residues. The CDR3, as DNA: TGTGCCAGCAGCTTCGGACAGGGGGACATCTATGGCTACACCTTC. This codes for CASSFGQGDIYGYTF.

The rearrangement links TRBV10-1 to TRBJ2-7; D is unclear. V lost 5 bases to trimming and J lost 5 bases, with 16 bases between them. There are 14 residues in the CDR3. Germline V gives CDR1 WNHNN, CDR2 SYGVQD (reference sequence). This CDR3 is CASSQASLLHEQYF. For the CDR3, the DNA is TGCGCCAGCAGTCAGGCGAGTCTGCTGCACGAGCAGTACTTC.

The V gene is TRBV3-1 (or the pseudogene TRBV3-2), the J gene TRBJ1-5; 9 positions agree with TRBD1. This CDR3 has 17 amino acids. Germline CDR1 reads LGHDT; CDR2 reads YNNKEL (reference sequence). V shed 5 bases and J 1 base; nucleotides not matched to a gene: 9. The CDR3 nucleotides read TGTGCCAGCAGCGACACAGGGGGCTCGGTAAGCAATCAGCCCCAGCATTTT. It yields the protein CASSDTGGSVSNQPQHF.

There are a few counts of this clone. This rearrangement joins TRBV25-1 to TRBJ2-7; D gene ambiguous. Germline CDR1 MGHDK, CDR2 SYGVNS. CDR3 size: 18 residues. V gave up 0 bases and J gave up 0 bases, with 18 bases separating them. The CDR3 is CASSEYLLRRTSSYEQYF. The DNA for the CDR3 is TGTGCCAGCAGTGAATACCTTTTGCGGAGAACTTCCTCCTACGAGCAGTACTTC.

The V call is TRBV18, the J call TRBJ2-2; no reliable D call. Trimming pared 5 bases from V and 7 bases from J, leaving 5 bases between. Germline CDR1 reads KGHSH; CDR2 reads LQKENI. CDR3 length: 11 residues. Here the CDR3 DNA reads TGTGCCAGCTCATCCGTCGGGGAGCTGTTTTTT. Its protein is CASSSVGELFF.

The rearrangement joins TRBV15 to TRBJ2-7, with D unclear. The CDR3 sequence is 15 residues long. Germline CDR1 is LNHNV and CDR2 is YYDKDF (reference sequence). The V end was cut by 0 bases, the J end by 1 base, with 10 bases between. The DNA for the CDR3 is TGTGCCACCAGCAGAGACCCGGGTAAATCCTACGAGCAGTACTTC. Amino acid sequence: CATSRDPGKSYEQYF.